What follows describes a single T cell receptor beta chain. What it binds is unknown. This may be a read error, as it is one base from a much larger clone. CDR3 length: 15 residues. Germline V gene lookup returns CDR1 KGHSH and CDR2 LQKENI. MiXCR, run by TCRdb on the 5' RACE reads, gives a single entry per CDR3 protein. The sample lists about 240,000 distinct CDR3 sequences; around 7.8% were seen once. This record belongs to a study of CD8 T cells in ankylosing spondylitis. General study findings and limits: Blood from ankylosing spondylitis patients appeared to carry a characteristic roughly 8-variant TCR beta motif. Reactive arthritis synovial fluid and blood were previously reported to contain some motif variants. Significant enrichment of disease-linked clones was reportedly seen in matched ankylosing spondylitis synovial fluid.

Sequenced: blood, either unsorted or a sorted T cell fraction (not recorded which). The receptor's source is a male donor with ankylosing spondylitis or in good health (not recorded which). This sequence joins TRBV18 and TRBJ2-2, with 7 bases identical to TRBD1. The CDR3 coding sequence is TGTGCCAGCTCACCAACGACAGGGAGCACCGGGGAGCCGTTTTTT. Protein product: CASSPTTGSTGEPFF.